A selection of T cell receptor beta chains follows, all from one sample in a study of CD4 T cells in relation to SARS-CoV-2 and coronaviruses. The method was immunoSEQ multiplex PCR; TCRdb's version includes in-frame clones alone and lacks a portion of them. The table lists some 64,000 clones, 94% of them singletons. Material for sequencing was naive CD4+ T cells from PBMCs. The receptors were gathered from a human donor in good health. Both conserved end residues are trimmed from each CDR3. Expanded clones are given a class, and other clones once, few, many or no size at all.

CDR3aa	len	j_gene	abundance	v_gene
ASSLTTTGNTIY	12	TRBJ1-3	NA	TRBV28
ASSVSSYNSPLH	12	TRBJ1-6	NA	TRBV28
ASSGGTDEQY	10	TRBJ2-7	NA	TRBV5-1
ASRGAMDTQY	10	TRBJ2-3	NA	TRBV28
ASSDTGTRGNTQY	13	TRBJ2-3	NA	TRBV9
AWSRGGAQGLARDEQY	16	TRBJ2-7	NA	TRBV30
ASKRQGRPQHQY	12	TRBJ2-4	NA	TRBV28
ASSQGTGSYEQY	12	TRBJ2-7	NA	TRBV5-5
ASSRTGQDTGELF	13	TRBJ2-2	NA	TRBV6-5
ATSREIVGGQETQY	14	TRBJ2-5	NA	TRBV15
AWGLGLGETQY	11	TRBJ2-5	NA	TRBV30
ATSRGTGLAGGSSYNEQF	18	TRBJ2-1	once	TRBV15
ASKSQGVTDTQY	12	TRBJ2-3	NA	TRBV5-1
AIGRGSSSYEQY	12	TRBJ2-7	NA	TRBV10-3
ASSQRDYTGELF	12	TRBJ2-2	NA	TRBV7-8
ASSFLVGATNEKLF	14	TRBJ1-4	NA	TRBV28
ASSQATRGENYGYT	14	TRBJ1-2	NA	TRBV4-1
ASSLPRGATNEKLF	14	TRBJ1-4	few	TRBV7-9
ASSRQGVGRQSSYNEQF	17	TRBJ2-1	NA	TRBV6-6
ATSPMGQGKETQY	13	TRBJ2-5	NA	TRBV24-1
ASSFGGDEQY	10	TRBJ2-7	NA	TRBV5-1
ASIAYSSTGELF	12	TRBJ2-2	NA	TRBV6-5
ASSSPGTGGIYDGYT	15	TRBJ1-2	NA	TRBV28
ASSLDGNQPQH	11	TRBJ1-5	NA	TRBV5-1